Described below is a single TCR beta chain sequence and its context. Its target is unknown. This specimen comes from a study of T cell responses to AZD1222 COVID-19 vaccine. V was pared by 2 bases and J by 2 bases, with 10 bases between. Per the germline V gene, CDR1 is GTSNPN and CDR2 is SVGIG (reference sequence). The CDR3 sequence is 14 residues long. Findings and limits, study-wide: Repertoires were obtained solely post-peak T cell response.

Repertoires were generated with immunoSEQ multiplex PCR, while TCRdb's copy carries only in-frame clones and drops some. The profile shows roughly 180,000 clones, approximately 90% of them singletons. Source: peripheral blood, taken on day 0 of AZD1222 vaccination. The gene calls are TRBV30 and TRBJ1-5, with a tentative D call TRBD1 (5 bases). The clonotype comes from an adult in good health. The CDR3 region is CAWSLSGGNQPQHF. The CDR3 bases are TGTGCCTGGAGTTTATCGGGGGGCAATCAGCCCCAGCATTTT.